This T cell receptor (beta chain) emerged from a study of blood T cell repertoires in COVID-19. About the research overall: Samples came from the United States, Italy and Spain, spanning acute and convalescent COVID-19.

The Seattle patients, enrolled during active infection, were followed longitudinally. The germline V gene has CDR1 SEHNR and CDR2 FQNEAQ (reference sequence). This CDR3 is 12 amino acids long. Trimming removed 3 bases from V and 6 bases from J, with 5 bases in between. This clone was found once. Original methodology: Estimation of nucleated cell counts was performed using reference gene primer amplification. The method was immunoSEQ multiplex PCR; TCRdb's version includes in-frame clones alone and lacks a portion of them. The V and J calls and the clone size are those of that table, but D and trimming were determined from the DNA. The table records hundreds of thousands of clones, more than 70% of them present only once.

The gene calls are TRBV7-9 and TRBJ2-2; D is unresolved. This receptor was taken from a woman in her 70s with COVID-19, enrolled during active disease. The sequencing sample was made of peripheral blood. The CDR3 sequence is CASSFEPGELFF. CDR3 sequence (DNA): TGTGCCAGCAGCTTTGAGCCCGGGGAGCTGTTTTTT.